Shown below are 8 T cell receptor beta chains from a single sample sequenced in a study of cytomegalovirus exposure and HLA in healthy donors. In the PCR, 60 Vbeta and 13 Jbeta primers were used. Only in-frame clones appear in the TCRdb table, and some are missing; sequencing was by immunoSEQ multiplex PCR. The sample lists about 210,000 clones, roughly four fifths seen once, with roughly 10% in the top ten. Sequenced sample: PBMCs. The receptors shown here come from a woman aged 45 to 65 in good health and CMV-seropositive.

V usage is TRBV30 and J usage is TRBJ1-2; maybe TRBD1 (6 bases). The CDR3 consists of 11 residues. In germline, CDR1 is GTSNPN, CDR2 SVGIG (reference sequence). Trimming removed 1 base from V and 14 bases from J, with 14 bases in between. The CDR3 nucleotides are TGTGCCTGGAGTGAACACAGGGCCCGTACCTTC. Translating it yields CAWSEHRARTF. Full variable domain (missing parts from reference TRBV30 and TRBJ1-2): SQTIHQWPATLVQPVGSPLSLECTVEGTSNPNLYWYRQAAGRGLQLLFYSVGIGQISSEVPQNLSASRPQDRQFILSSKKLLLSDSGFYLCAWSEHRARTFGSGTRLTVV.

The V call is TRBV9, the J call TRBJ2-5; perhaps TRBD2 as D (7 bases). V lost 4 bases to trimming and J lost 9 bases, with 19 bases between them. Germline V CDR1 and CDR2: SGDLS, YYNGEE. The CDR3 has 14 amino acids. The CDR3 nucleotides are TGTGCCAGCAGCCTACGGGGGGCCCAGAGTCCCCAGTACTTC. Amino acids: CASSLRGAQSPQYF.

The rearrangement joins TRBV5-6 to TRBJ1-1; 9 nucleotides match TRBD1. Trimming took 4 bases from V and 5 from J; bases not matched to a gene: 18. Germline lookup yields CDR1 SGHDT and CDR2 YYEEEE. This CDR3 has 18 residues. The CDR3 DNA reads TGTGCCAGCAGCACTCCCGGGACAGGGAAGGGCGGGTGGACTGAAGCTTTCTTT. Protein sequence: CASSTPGTGKGGWTEAFF.

The rearrangement links TRBV21-1 to TRBJ1-2; the D call in the table, TRBD1, was not verified against the DNA. TRBV21-1 is a pseudogene segment. This CDR3 is built from 17 residues. DNA of the CDR3: TGTGCCAGCAGCATAGACCGTTGGGACAGGGTACTGGATGGCTACACCTTC. Its translation: CASSIDRWDRVLDGYTF.

This clone has more than one count but fewer than ten. The CDR3 loop reads CAFRTGGGSYEQYF. CDR3 in DNA: TGTGCCTTTAGGACAGGCGGTGGCTCCTACGAGCAGTACTTC. The chain uses TRBV2 and TRBJ2-7; 7 bases agree with TRBD1. Germline V lookup: CDR1 SNHLY, CDR2 FYNNEI. Losses at the gene ends were 11 bases for V and 0 bases for J; bases not matched to a gene: 10. The CDR3 totals 14 residues.

The chain recombines TRBV7-2 with TRBJ1-6; perhaps TRBD1 as D (6 bases). Germline V gives CDR1 SGHTA, CDR2 FQGNSA. This CDR3 is 16 amino acids long. V was trimmed by 6 bases and J by 10 bases, leaving 22 bases between them. The CDR3 DNA sequence: TGTGCCAGCAGTCTGAGACTGACAGGTACTGGCTCACCCCTCCACTTT. It translates to CASSLRLTGTGSPLHF.

The chain combines TRBV5-8 with TRBJ2-5, with 13 positions matching TRBD2. The V gene's germline CDR1 is SGHTS and CDR2 YDEGEE. Losses at the gene ends were 4 bases for V and 1 base for J; bases not matched to a gene: 4. CDR3 length: 16 amino acids. CDR3 nucleotides: TGTGCCAGCAGCCGAGGGACTAGCGGGGCCCAAGAGACCCAGTACTTC. This translates into CASSRGTSGAQETQYF.

This chain uses TRBV7-9 with TRBJ2-5, with D possibly matching TRBD2 (6 bases). V was clipped by 5 bases and J by 1 base, with 14 bases between them. Germline V CDR1 and CDR2: SEHNR, FQNEAQ (reference sequence). CDR3 length: 15 amino acids. The CDR3 region has the DNA TGTGCCAGCAGCGAGTGGGGACTGAGCCAAGAGACCCAGTACTTC. Its protein is CASSEWGLSQETQYF. Combining the CDR3 with reference TRBV7-9 and TRBJ2-5 gives the whole variable domain DTGVSQNPRHKITKRGQNVTFRCDPISEHNRLYWYRQTLGQGPEFLTYFQNEAQLEKSRLLSDRFSAERPKGSFSTLEIQRTEQGDSAMYLCASSEWGLSQETQYFGPGTRLLVL.